This TCR beta chain came from a study of T cell responses to AZD1222 COVID-19 vaccine. The wider study: Analyses pooled second doses at about 4 or about 12 weeks.

Sequenced by immunoSEQ multiplex PCR; TCRdb stores in-frame clones only, minus some. This table has some 200,000 clones, roughly 91% appearing once. Study observations and caveats: The peak T cell response came first, and repertoires were sampled only after it. The span of vaccine-associated CD4 TCRs extended across spike, with dominance at 160-218 and 743-854. Vaccination with two AZD1222 doses was followed by a rise in Spike-specific TCR breadth and depth.

As for this clone: Antigen specificity is unknown.

V was pared by 3 bases and J by 3 bases, with 6 bases between. Germline lookup yields CDR1 MDHEN and CDR2 SYDVKM. CDR3 length: 12 amino acids. This specimen was peripheral blood, taken on day 0 of AZD1222 vaccination. The chain uses TRBV28 and TRBJ2-7; D is undetermined. This receptor was identified in an adult in good health. The CDR3 is CASSFQFYEQYF. In DNA form, the CDR3 reads TGTGCCAGCAGTTTTCAGTTCTACGAGCAGTACTTC.